The T cell receptor (beta chain) under discussion was sequenced for a study of blood T cell repertoires in COVID-19. Across the study: Researchers got acute and convalescent COVID-19 samples from the United States, Italy and Spain. Nucleic acid was either cDNA or gDNA, and it came from T cells, B-cell-depleted T cells, or PBMCs.

The CDR3 contains 12 residues. Germline lookup yields CDR1 KGHSH and CDR2 LQKENI. The repertoire was sequenced with immunoSEQ multiplex PCR; TCRdb's copy has only in-frame clones and lacks some. Found here are about 110,000 clones, approximately 85% of them singletons; the top ten hold just over 5.5%. On this clone itself: Its ends do not fully match the called genes, so a read error is possible.

Specimen: peripheral blood. The receptor was isolated from a woman in her fifties or sixties with COVID-19, enrolled during active disease. The chain employs TRBV18 and TRBJ1-3, with D unclear. The CDR3 reads CASSREGSDLLF. The CDR3 DNA sequence: TGTGCCAGCTCACGAGAGGGTTCGGATTTGCTTTTT.